These 29 T cell receptor beta chains originate from one sample sequenced in a study of cytotoxic CD8 clonotypes in ibrutinib-treated CLL. The protocol was immunoSEQ multiplex PCR, while the TCRdb copy is restricted to in-frame clones and leaves out a portion. There are about 200,000 clones in the sample; more than 75% occur only once, and 10% to 12% lies in the top ten. Sequenced material: PBMCs, taken after 12 months of ibrutinib treatment. The source of these receptors is a human donor with chronic lymphocytic leukemia.

This chain joins TRBV4-1 and TRBJ2-7, with D uncertain. The CDR3 contains 13 residues. Germline V gene lookup returns CDR1 MGHRA and CDR2 YSYEKL. Trimming stripped 0 bases from V and 2 bases from J, with 5 bases between. CDR3 sequence reads: CASSQDWAYEQYF. The CDR3 coding sequence is TGCGCCAGCAGCCAAGATTGGGCCTACGAGCAGTACTTC.

The rearrangement uses TRBV4-1 and TRBJ2-4; TRBD2 aligns across 8 bases. Germline loops: CDR1 MGHRA, CDR2 YSYEKL. The ends lost 1 base at V and 8 bases at J; junction bases unmatched: 16. CDR3 size: 18 residues. The CDR3 DNA reads TGCGCCAGCAGCCAAGGGGTTAGCGGGACGGTCGTAGCAGACATTCAGTACTTC. Amino acids: CASSQGVSGTVVADIQYF.

The chain couples TRBV19 to TRBJ2-3; 11 positions agree with TRBD2. The germline V gene has CDR1 LNHDA and CDR2 SQIVND (reference sequence). This CDR3 is built from 16 residues. J lost 1 base, V lost 3 bases, and 3 bases had no gene match. CDR3 protein: CASSMVGLAGTDTQYF. As DNA, the CDR3 is TGTGCCAGTAGTATGGTGGGACTAGCGGGCACAGATACGCAGTATTTT.

V and J are TRBV9 and TRBJ1-3, with 9 bases lining up with TRBD1. The trim removed 2 bases at V and 3 bases at J, leaving 6 bases unmatched. Germline-derived CDR1 and CDR2 are SGDLS and YYNGEE. The CDR3 runs 16 residues. The CDR3 is CASSVPGQGGGNTIYF. The CDR3 DNA sequence: TGTGCCAGCAGCGTCCCGGGACAGGGCGGTGGAAACACCATATATTTT.

V is TRBV18 and J is TRBJ1-2; tentatively, D is TRBD1 (5 bases). Trimming took 3 bases from V and 0 from J, leaving 11 bases between them. CDR3 length: 15 amino acids. Germline CDR1 is KGHSH and CDR2 is LQKENI. In DNA form, the CDR3 reads TGTGCCAGCTCACCCGGGGCAGATACTAACTATGGCTACACCTTC. Its translation: CASSPGADTNYGYTF.

The genes are TRBV28 and TRBJ2-5; 8 bases agree with TRBD2. Unmatched junction bases numbered 7, after V lost 9 bases and J lost 4 bases. CDR1 and CDR2 from the germline V gene are MDHEN and SYDVKM. The CDR3 has 13 residues. The DNA of the CDR3 is TGTGCCAGTAGGAAGCGGGAGCGAGAGACCCAGTACTTC. Amino acids: CASRKRERETQYF.

The rearrangement joins TRBV5-1 to TRBJ2-7; no clear D gene. The germline gives CDR1 SGHRS, CDR2 YFSETQ. Trimming took 4 bases from V and 0 from J, leaving 5 bases between them. The length of the CDR3 is 12 residues. CDR3: CASSLNSYEQYF. The CDR3 DNA reads as TGCGCCAGCAGCCTGAACTCCTACGAGCAGTACTTC.

This clone has just a few counts. This sequence joins TRBV13 and TRBJ2-3; D possibly corresponds to TRBD1 (6 bases). Trimming removed 2 bases from V and 2 bases from J, with 11 bases in between. The germline V gene encodes CDR1 PRHDT and CDR2 FYEKMQ (reference sequence). The CDR3 spans 15 residues. The CDR3 DNA reads as TGTGCCAGCAGCTTAAGTCAGGGGATCACAGATACGCAGTATTTT. Encoded protein: CASSLSQGITDTQYF. The full variable domain, its missing parts supplied by reference TRBV13 and TRBJ2-3, is AAGVIQSPRHLIKEKRETATLKCYPIPRHDTVYWYQQGPGQDPQFLISFYEKMQSDKGSIPDRFSAQQFSDYHSELNMSSLELGDSALYFCASSLSQGITDTQYFGPGTRLTVL.

This clone turned up a few times. The chain uses TRBV7-9 and TRBJ2-5, with D possibly being TRBD1 or TRBD2 (6 bases each). Trimming took off 1 base at V and 4 bases at J, with 10 bases between the two ends. Germline assignment: CDR1 SEHNR and CDR2 FQNEAQ (reference sequence). There are 14 residues in the CDR3. The CDR3 bases are TGTGCCAGCAGCTTAGTAGGGGGAGGAGAGACCCAGTACTTC. This gives the protein CASSLVGGGETQYF.

The table lists this clone with a few counts. The V call is TRBV27, the J call TRBJ1-5; possibly TRBD1 for D (5 bases). The CDR3 is 15 amino acids. The germline CDR1 and CDR2 sequences are MNHEY and SMNVEV (reference sequence). The V gene lost 4 bases and the J gene lost 0 bases, with 10 bases spanning the gap. CDR3 nucleotide sequence: TGTGCCAGCAGTTGGGACGGGAATAGCAATCAGCCCCAGCATTTT. This gives the protein CASSWDGNSNQPQHF.

The gene calls are TRBV5-8 and TRBJ1-2; 8 nucleotides line up with TRBD1. The V and J ends lost 3 bases and 8 bases, in that order; junction bases with no gene match: 3. The CDR3 totals 12 residues. In germline, CDR1 is SGHTS, CDR2 YDEGEE. The CDR3 region is CASSSDRDGYTF. The CDR3 DNA reads as TGTGCCAGCAGCTCGGACAGGGACGGCTACACCTTC. Supplemented by reference TRBV5-8 and TRBJ1-2, the full variable domain reads EAGVTQSPTHLIKTRGQQATLRCSPISGHTSVYWYQQALGLGLQFLLWYDEGEERNRGNFPPRFSGRQFPNYSSELNVNALELEDSALYLCASSSDRDGYTFGSGTRLTVV.

The table lists this clone with a few counts. The gene calls are TRBV28 and TRBJ2-7; 9 bases line up with TRBD2. Trimming took 6 bases from V and 2 from J; bases not matched to a gene: 5. The CDR3 has 14 residues. Per the germline V gene, CDR1 is MDHEN and CDR2 is SYDVKM. In nucleotides, the CDR3 is TGTGCCAGCAGGGTAGCGGGAGATACCTACGAGCAGTACTTC. As protein: CASRVAGDTYEQYF.

The rearrangement uses TRBV6-5 and TRBJ2-1, with D perhaps TRBD1 or TRBD2 (5 bases each). V was cut by 9 bases and J by 8 bases, with 11 bases left in between. Germline V gene lookup returns CDR1 MNHEY and CDR2 SVGAGI. CDR3 length equals 11 residues. CDR3 DNA sequence: TGTGCCAGTCTATTGGGGGATGAGCAGTTCTTC. This codes for CASLLGDEQFF.

This chain links TRBV10-1 with TRBJ1-2, with a tentative D call TRBD1 (5 bases). The ends were cut back, 3 bases at V and 10 bases at J, with 9 bases in the middle. This CDR3 is built from 11 residues. Germline CDR1 WNHNN, CDR2 SYGVQD (reference sequence). The CDR3 spells CASSDGGDYTF. CDR3 in DNA: TGCGCCAGCAGTGATGGAGGGGACTACACCTTC.

The J gene is TRBJ2-2, the V gene TRBV7-2; 9 nucleotides line up with TRBD2. Per the germline V gene, CDR1 is SGHTA and CDR2 is FQGNSA. This CDR3 spans 16 amino acids. V was pared by 6 bases and J by 5 bases, with 10 bases of the junction left unmatched. The CDR3 spells CASRPQAGGKTGELFF. DNA for the CDR3: TGTGCCAGCAGACCCCAAGCGGGGGGCAAAACCGGGGAGCTGTTTTTT.

The V and J genes are TRBV18 and TRBJ2-4; perhaps D is TRBD1 or TRBD2 (5 bases each). Germline values: CDR1 KGHSH, CDR2 LQKENI. The CDR3 spans 16 residues. Deletions cut 7 bases from V and 4 bases from J, with 20 bases between. CDR3 residues: CASLTEGIPRKNIQYF. The CDR3 bases are TGTGCCAGCTTAACCGAGGGGATCCCGCGTAAAAACATTCAGTACTTC.

This clone appeared a single time. This rearrangement joins TRBV10-1 to TRBJ2-7; D not resolved. V lost 0 bases and J lost 5, with 14 bases in between. The CDR3 runs to 15 residues. Germline CDR1 and CDR2: WNHNN and SYGVQD (reference sequence). The CDR3 bases are TGCGCCAGCAGTGAGTCTAAGGAACTGGGCGACGAGCAGTACTTC. Encoded protein: CASSESKELGDEQYF.

The chain links TRBV25-1 to TRBJ1-3, with a possible D match to TRBD1 (6 bases). The CDR3 contains 15 residues. Trimming took 4 bases from V and 4 from J, leaving 14 bases between them. CDR1 is MGHDK and CDR2 is SYGVNS in the germline V gene. CDR3 amino acids: CASSGNRESGNTIYF. The CDR3 nucleotides are TGTGCCAGCAGTGGTAACAGGGAATCGGGAAACACCATATATTTT.

This chain joins TRBV6-5 and TRBJ1-5, with TRBD1 matching over 7 bases. The CDR3 runs to 14 residues. After removal of 6 bases from V and 0 bases from J, the junction contained 2 bases not matched to a gene. The germline gives CDR1 MNHEY, CDR2 SVGAGI. The CDR3 sequence: CASRRTGSNQPQHF. DNA of the CDR3: TGTGCCAGCAGGCGGACAGGTAGCAATCAGCCCCAGCATTTT.

This clone was recorded once. The rearrangement joins TRBV28 to TRBJ2-1; D is unclear. The CDR3 is 12 amino acids. Germline assignment: CDR1 MDHEN and CDR2 SYDVKM. V was cut by 6 bases and J by 3 bases, with 6 bases left in between. In nucleotides, the CDR3 is TGTGCCAGCAGGGGAAACTACAATGAGCAGTTCTTC. Protein product: CASRGNYNEQFF.

This rearrangement joins TRBV27 to TRBJ2-3; the D is unclear. V lost 6 bases, J lost 6 bases, and 10 bases lay in between. Germline V lookup: CDR1 MNHEY, CDR2 SMNVEV (reference sequence). This CDR3 contains 12 residues. Written as DNA, the CDR3 is TGTGCCAGCAGCCCTGACTCGGATACGCAGTATTTT. Translated, it gives CASSPDSDTQYF.

This chain joins TRBV5-1 and TRBJ1-2; D is possibly TRBD1 (6 bases). Germline lookup yields CDR1 SGHRS and CDR2 YFSETQ. Trimming took 6 bases from V and 3 from J, leaving 18 bases between them. The CDR3 loop spans 15 amino acids. The CDR3 DNA sequence: TGCGCCAGCAACCAGGCCGGGGCAGGGGACTATGGCTACACCTTC. Translated, it gives CASNQAGAGDYGYTF. Full variable domain (rest looked up from reference TRBV5-1 and TRBJ1-2): KAGVTQTPRYLIKTRGQQVTLSCSPISGHRSVSWYQQTPGQGLQFLFEYFSETQRNKGNFPGRFSGRQFSNSRSEMNVSTLELGDSALYLCASNQAGAGDYGYTFGSGTRLTVV.

The chain combines TRBV30 with TRBJ2-5; 10 bases are a match to TRBD1. The CDR3 runs 17 residues. The V gene's germline CDR1 is GTSNPN and CDR2 SVGIG (reference sequence). The V segment lost 3 bases and the J segment 3 bases; nucleotides outside the gene matches: 13. The CDR3 is CAWSHKRTGGKEETQYF. The CDR3 DNA reads TGTGCCTGGAGCCACAAGCGGACAGGGGGAAAAGAAGAGACCCAGTACTTC. The complete variable domain, with remaining parts taken from reference TRBV30 and TRBJ2-5, reads SQTIHQWPATLVQPVGSPLSLECTVEGTSNPNLYWYRQAAGRGLQLLFYSVGIGQISSEVPQNLSASRPQDRQFILSSKKLLLSDSGFYLCAWSHKRTGGKEETQYFGPGTRLLVL.

The table lists this clone with a count of one. This rearrangement joins TRBV5-4 to TRBJ2-1; a weak D match, TRBD1 (6 bases). Germline values: CDR1 SGHNT, CDR2 YYREEE (reference sequence). Trimming left V 7 bases short and J 0 bases short, with 14 bases between. The CDR3 spans 15 residues. As DNA, the CDR3 is TGTGCCAGCTCTTCTCGAGGGGGCTCCTACAATGAGCAGTTCTTC. Translation gives CASSSRGGSYNEQFF. The whole variable domain, remainder taken from reference TRBV5-4 and TRBJ2-1, is ETGVTQSPTHLIKTRGQQVTLRCSSQSGHNTVSWYQQALGQGPQFIFQYYREEENGRGNFPPRFSGLQFPNYSSELNVNALELDDSALYLCASSSRGGSYNEQFFGPGTRLTVL.

J is TRBJ2-7 and V is TRBV21-1; the table's D call, TRBD1, has no DNA check behind it. TRBV21-1 is a listed pseudogene. This CDR3 region has 14 residues. This CDR3 is CASSKVPGNYEQYF. The CDR3 region has the DNA TGTGCCAGCAGCAAAGTCCCAGGGAACTACGAGCAGTACTTC.

V and J are TRBV9 and TRBJ1-2, with 8 bases identical to TRBD1. After removal of 3 bases from V and 5 bases from J, the junction contained 6 bases not matched to a gene. Germline V lookup: CDR1 SGDLS, CDR2 YYNGEE. This CDR3 has 14 amino acids. In DNA form, the CDR3 reads TGTGCCAGCAGCGCCGAACGGACAGGGTATGGCTACACCTTC. Protein product: CASSAERTGYGYTF.

The V gene is TRBV11-2, the J gene TRBJ1-1; D possibly corresponds to TRBD1 (5 bases). Germline CDR1 and CDR2: SGHAT and FQNNGV. CDR3 size: 15 residues. V was clipped by 6 bases and J by 7 bases, with 21 bases between them. DNA for the CDR3: TGTGCCAGCAGACTCTGGGGGGTTGGTAGTAATGAAGCTTTCTTT. Its protein product is CASRLWGVGSNEAFF. Complete variable domain (other parts from reference TRBV11-2 and TRBJ1-1): EAGVAQSPRYKIIEKRQSVAFWCNPISGHATLYWYQQILGQGPKLLIQFQNNGVVDDSQLPKDRFSAERLKGVDSTLKIQPAKLEDSAVYLCASRLWGVGSNEAFFGQGTRLTVV.

The chain employs TRBV9 and TRBJ2-3, with D possibly being TRBD1 (6 bases). V was pared by 3 bases and J by 3 bases, with 14 bases between. CDR1 is SGDLS, CDR2 YYNGEE, per germline. The CDR3 spans 15 residues. CDR3 DNA: TGTGCCAGCAGCGAAGGGACACGCTTGACAGATACGCAGTATTTT. Its translation: CASSEGTRLTDTQYF.

The V and J genes are TRBV28 and TRBJ1-4, with unresolved D. Germline values: CDR1 MDHEN, CDR2 SYDVKM. V lost 5 bases, J lost 8 bases, and 15 bases lay in between. The CDR3 loop spans 14 amino acids. CDR3 nucleotides: TGTGCCAGCAGTCAAAGGGCATTGGGCGAAAAACTGTTTTTT. Amino acid sequence: CASSQRALGEKLFF. Combining the CDR3 with reference TRBV28 and TRBJ1-4 gives the whole variable domain DVKVTQSSRYLVKRTGEKVFLECVQDMDHENMFWYRQDPGLGLRLIYFSYDVKMKEKGDIPEGYSVSREKKERFSLILESASTNQTSMYLCASSQRALGEKLFFGSGTQLSVL.